This TCR beta chain was recovered during a study of T cells in Graves' hyperthyroidism and ophthalmopathy. About the study: Initial diagnosis, before any treatment, was when peripheral blood was collected.

The CDR3 is 13 residues long. CDR1 SQVTM and CDR2 ANQGSEA come from the germline V gene. Uncontrolled infection, other autoimmune disease, pregnancy or lactation barred patients from enrollment. Fresh peripheral blood, 10 ml, yielded the PBMCs. Study-wide points: Most thyroid clonotypes with frequency above 0.001 were detected in blood.

RNA transcripts served as the template for amplifying TCR beta CDR3 regions. The HTBI primer set was used in a first-round RT-PCR of the TCR CDR3. TCRdb reanalysed the multiplex PCR reads using MiXCR and keeps one entry per CDR3 protein. There are under 250,000 distinct CDR3 sequences in the sample; approximately 24% occur only once, and around 32% lies in the top ten. This clonotype was observed a few times. The antigen remains unidentified. Source material: blood. The receptor's source is a woman between 35 and 50 years old with Graves' ophthalmopathy. This chain links TRBV29-1 with TRBJ2-7; 11 bases match TRBD2. The CDR3 region is CRLPGLAVDEQYF. The CDR3 DNA reads TGCAGACTACCGGGACTAGCGGTCGACGAGCAGTACTTC.